These 9 T cell receptor beta chains came from one sample sequenced in a study of cytomegalovirus exposure and HLA in healthy donors. It was with 60 Vbeta and 13 Jbeta primers that the PCR ran. Using immunoSEQ multiplex PCR, the repertoire was profiled, and TCRdb retains in-frame clones only, with some absent. Of 150,000 to 200,000 clones detected, around 84% appear once; the ten largest clones hold under 8%. Sequenced input: PBMCs. All receptors derive from a man in his fifties or sixties in good health and CMV-seropositive.

The CDR3 nucleotides are TGCGCCAGCAGCAAACGGGACACTTCGAACACTGAAGCTTTCTTT. As protein: CASSKRDTSNTEAFF. The chain links TRBV5-1 to TRBJ1-1, with D perhaps matching TRBD1 (6 bases). The ends were cut back, 4 bases at V and 1 base at J, with 14 bases in the middle. There are 15 residues in the CDR3. Germline loops: CDR1 SGHRS, CDR2 YFSETQ.

The chain couples TRBV27 to TRBJ2-1; D call uncertain. The CDR3 is 14 residues long. Trimming cost V 7 bases and J 6 bases, with 16 bases left between them. Germline V lookup: CDR1 MNHEY, CDR2 SMNVEV (reference sequence). Here the CDR3 reads CASKSLARSNEQFF. Written as DNA, the CDR3 is TGTGCCAGCAAGAGTTTGGCGCGGTCCAATGAGCAGTTCTTC.

V is TRBV6-5 and J is TRBJ2-2; 9 nucleotides align to TRBD2. This CDR3 is built from 15 residues. Germline CDR1 reads MNHEY; CDR2 reads SVGAGI. V shed 10 bases and J 5 bases; nucleotides not matched to a gene: 11. In DNA form, the CDR3 reads TGTGCCACCCTTAGCGGGAGCTTTAATACCGGGGAGCTGTTTTTT. Translating gives CATLSGSFNTGELFF.

The chain carries TRBV11-3 and TRBJ2-7, with 11 bases matching TRBD2. Trimming at V came to 4 bases and at J to 4 bases, leaving 0 bases not matched to a gene. Germline V gives CDR1 SGHNT, CDR2 YENEEA. The CDR3 is made up of 13 amino acids. The chain's CDR3 is CASSWTSGYEQYV. The DNA for the CDR3 is TGTGCCAGCAGCTGGACTAGCGGGTACGAGCAGTACGTC.

The chain is built from TRBV29-1 and TRBJ1-1, with TRBD1 matching over 7 bases. The V segment lost 1 base and the J segment 11 bases; nucleotides outside the gene matches: 7. The CDR3 totals 12 residues. Germline V gene sequence: CDR1 SQVTM, CDR2 ANQGSEA. In DNA form, the CDR3 reads TGCAGCGTTGAAGGGACAGGTACAATTGCTTTCTTT. Translating it yields CSVEGTGTIAFF.

V is TRBV30 and J is TRBJ2-4; TRBD2 agrees at 12 bases. V lost 4 bases and J lost 4; bases outside the gene matches: 5. There are 15 residues in the CDR3. Germline V CDR1 and CDR2: GTSNPN, SVGIG (reference sequence). The CDR3 protein is CAWTSGTSGKNIQYF. The CDR3 DNA reads as TGTGCCTGGACCTCCGGGACTAGCGGGAAAAACATTCAGTACTTC.

The chain joins TRBV29-1 to TRBJ1-4; 9 bases fit TRBD1. CDR1 and CDR2 from the germline V gene are SQVTM and ANQGSEA. The CDR3 covers 14 residues. Losses at the gene ends were 6 bases for V and 3 bases for J; bases not matched to a gene: 5. CDR3 sequence: CSVGDRASNEKLFF. CDR3 DNA: TGCAGCGTAGGGGACAGGGCGTCTAATGAAAAACTGTTTTTT.

V usage is TRBV7-8 and J usage is TRBJ2-1, with 14 bases that match TRBD2. CDR1 and CDR2 from the germline V gene are SGHVS and FQNEAQ. The trim removed 1 base at V and 5 bases at J, leaving 1 base unmatched. The CDR3 runs 16 residues. The CDR3 DNA reads as TGTGCCAGCAGCTTAGGACTAGCGGGGGGGGACAATGAGCAGTTCTTC. Its protein is CASSLGLAGGDNEQFF.

This chain joins TRBV28 and TRBJ2-5; 12 bases are shared with TRBD2. The CDR3 consists of 15 residues. The V segment lost 3 bases and the J segment 5 bases; nucleotides outside the gene matches: 4. The germline CDR1 and CDR2 sequences are MDHEN and SYDVKM. CDR3 protein: CASSFTSGGMETQYF. The CDR3 DNA sequence: TGTGCCAGCAGTTTCACTAGCGGGGGGATGGAGACCCAGTACTTC.